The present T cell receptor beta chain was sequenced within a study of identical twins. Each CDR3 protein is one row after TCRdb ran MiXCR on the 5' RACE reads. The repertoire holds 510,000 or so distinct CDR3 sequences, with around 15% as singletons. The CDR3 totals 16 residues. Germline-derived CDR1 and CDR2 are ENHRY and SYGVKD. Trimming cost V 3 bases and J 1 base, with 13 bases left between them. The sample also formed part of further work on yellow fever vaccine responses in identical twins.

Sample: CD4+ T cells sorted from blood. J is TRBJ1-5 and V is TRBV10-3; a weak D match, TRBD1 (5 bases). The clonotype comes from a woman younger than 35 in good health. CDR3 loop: CAISERGSQSNQPQHF. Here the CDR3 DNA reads TGTGCCATCAGTGAAAGGGGCAGTCAGAGCAATCAGCCCCAGCATTTT.